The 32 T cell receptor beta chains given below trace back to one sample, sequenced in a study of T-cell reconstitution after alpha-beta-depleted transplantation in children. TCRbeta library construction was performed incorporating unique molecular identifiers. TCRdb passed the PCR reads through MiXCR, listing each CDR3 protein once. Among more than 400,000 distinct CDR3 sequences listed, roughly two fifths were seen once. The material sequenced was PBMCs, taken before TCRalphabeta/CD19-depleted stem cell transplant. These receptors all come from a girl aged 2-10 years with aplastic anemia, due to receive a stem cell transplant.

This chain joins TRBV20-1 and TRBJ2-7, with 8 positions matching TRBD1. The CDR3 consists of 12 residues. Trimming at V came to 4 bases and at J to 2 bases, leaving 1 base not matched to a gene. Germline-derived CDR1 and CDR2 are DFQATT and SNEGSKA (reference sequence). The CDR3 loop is CSANRGAYEQYF. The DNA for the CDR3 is TGCAGTGCTAACAGGGGGGCCTACGAGCAGTACTTC.

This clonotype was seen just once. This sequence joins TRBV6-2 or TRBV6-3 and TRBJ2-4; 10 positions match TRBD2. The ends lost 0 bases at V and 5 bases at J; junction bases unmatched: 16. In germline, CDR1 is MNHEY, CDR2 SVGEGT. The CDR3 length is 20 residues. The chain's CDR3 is CASSYSLAGGPRRRENIQYF. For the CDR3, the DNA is TGTGCCAGCAGTTACTCCTTAGCGGGGGGCCCCAGGAGACGCGAAAACATTCAGTACTTC.

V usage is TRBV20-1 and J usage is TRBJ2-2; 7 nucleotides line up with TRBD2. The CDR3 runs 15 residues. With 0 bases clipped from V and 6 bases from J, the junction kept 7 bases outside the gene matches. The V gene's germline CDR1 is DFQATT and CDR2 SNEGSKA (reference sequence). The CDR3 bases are TGCAGTGCTAGAGAGGGAGGGGTAGGGTCCGGGGAGCTGTTTTTT. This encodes CSAREGGVGSGELFF.

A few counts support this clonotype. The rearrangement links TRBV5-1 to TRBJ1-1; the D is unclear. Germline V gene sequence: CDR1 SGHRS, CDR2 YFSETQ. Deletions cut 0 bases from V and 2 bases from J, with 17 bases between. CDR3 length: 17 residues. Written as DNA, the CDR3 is TGCGCCAGCAGCTTGGCCACGATGGGAGACCTAAACACTGAAGCTTTCTTT. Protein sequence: CASSLATMGDLNTEAFF.

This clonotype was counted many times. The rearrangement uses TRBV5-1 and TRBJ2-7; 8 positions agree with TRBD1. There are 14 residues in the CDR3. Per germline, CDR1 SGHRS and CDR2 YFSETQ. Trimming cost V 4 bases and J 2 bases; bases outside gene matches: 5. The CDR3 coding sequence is TGCGCCAGCAGCCTACCGACAGGGGCCTACGAGCAGTACTTC. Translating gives CASSLPTGAYEQYF.

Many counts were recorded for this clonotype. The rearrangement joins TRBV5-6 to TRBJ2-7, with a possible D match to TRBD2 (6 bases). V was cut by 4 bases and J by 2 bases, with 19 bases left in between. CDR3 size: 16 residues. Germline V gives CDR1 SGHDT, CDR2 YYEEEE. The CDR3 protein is CASSPLATEGTYEQYF. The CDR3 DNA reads TGTGCCAGCAGCCCCCTCGCTACGGAGGGGACCTACGAGCAGTACTTC.

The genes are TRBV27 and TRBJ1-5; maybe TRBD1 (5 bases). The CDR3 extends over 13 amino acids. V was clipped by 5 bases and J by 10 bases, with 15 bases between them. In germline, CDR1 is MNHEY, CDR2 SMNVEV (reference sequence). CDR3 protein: CASSPGRGFPQHF. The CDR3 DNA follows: TGTGCCAGCAGTCCGGGGCGTGGGTTCCCCCAGCATTTT.

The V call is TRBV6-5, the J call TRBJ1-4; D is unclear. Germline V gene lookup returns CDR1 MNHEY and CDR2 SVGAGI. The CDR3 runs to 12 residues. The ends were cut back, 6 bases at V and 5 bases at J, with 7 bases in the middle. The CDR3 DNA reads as TGTGCCAGCAGGTCGAAGAATGAAAAACTGTTTTTT. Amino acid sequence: CASRSKNEKLFF.

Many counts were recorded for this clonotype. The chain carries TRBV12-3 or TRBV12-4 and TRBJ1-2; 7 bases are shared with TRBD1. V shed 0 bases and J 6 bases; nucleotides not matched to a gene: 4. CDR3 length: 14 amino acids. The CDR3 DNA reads TGTGCCAGCAGTTTAGCGGGACAGCTTGATGGCTACACCTTC. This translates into CASSLAGQLDGYTF.

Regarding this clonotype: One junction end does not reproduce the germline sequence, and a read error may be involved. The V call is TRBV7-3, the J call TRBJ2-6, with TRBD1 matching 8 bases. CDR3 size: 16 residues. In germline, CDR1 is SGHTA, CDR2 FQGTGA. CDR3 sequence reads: CASSFPGGPGANVQTF. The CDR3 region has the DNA TGTGCCAGCAGCTTTCCAGGGGGCCCTGGGGCCAACGTCCAGACTTTC.

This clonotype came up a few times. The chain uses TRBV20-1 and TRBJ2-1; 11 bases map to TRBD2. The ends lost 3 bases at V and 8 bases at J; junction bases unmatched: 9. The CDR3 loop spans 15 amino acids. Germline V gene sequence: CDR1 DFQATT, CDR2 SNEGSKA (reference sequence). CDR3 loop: CSARGTSGSRDEQFF. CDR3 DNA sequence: TGCAGTGCTAGGGGGACTAGCGGATCCAGGGATGAGCAGTTCTTC.

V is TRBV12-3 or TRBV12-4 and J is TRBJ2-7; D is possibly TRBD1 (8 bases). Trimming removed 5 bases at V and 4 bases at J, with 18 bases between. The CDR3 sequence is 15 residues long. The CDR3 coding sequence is TGTGCCAGCAGTCATTCAGGACAGGGAGGGTACGAGCAGTACTTC. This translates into CASSHSGQGGYEQYF.

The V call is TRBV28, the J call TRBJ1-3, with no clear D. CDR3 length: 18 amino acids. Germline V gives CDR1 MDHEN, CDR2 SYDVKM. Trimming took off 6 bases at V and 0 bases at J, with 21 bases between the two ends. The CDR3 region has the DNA TGTGCCAGCAGCCGCGTCTCGAGGCGAAAAGCCTCTGGAAACACCATATATTTT. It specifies CASSRVSRRKASGNTIYF.

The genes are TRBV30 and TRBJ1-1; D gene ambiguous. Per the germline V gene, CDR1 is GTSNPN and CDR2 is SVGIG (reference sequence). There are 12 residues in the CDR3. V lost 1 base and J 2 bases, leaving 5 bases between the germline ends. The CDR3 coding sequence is TGTGCCTGGAGTGGATTCAACACTGAAGCTTTCTTT. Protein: CAWSGFNTEAFF.

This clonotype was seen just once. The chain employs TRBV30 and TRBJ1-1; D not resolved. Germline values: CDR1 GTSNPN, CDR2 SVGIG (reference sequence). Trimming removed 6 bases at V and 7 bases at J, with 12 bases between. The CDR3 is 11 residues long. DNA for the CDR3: TGTGCCTGTGAGTGGGGAGGTGAAGCTTTCTTT. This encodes CACEWGGEAFF.

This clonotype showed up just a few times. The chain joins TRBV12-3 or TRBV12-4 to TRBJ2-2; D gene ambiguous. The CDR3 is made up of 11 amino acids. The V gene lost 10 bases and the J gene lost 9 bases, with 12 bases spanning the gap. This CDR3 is CATSLGRELFF. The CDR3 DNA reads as TGTGCCACCAGCTTGGGCCGGGAGCTGTTTTTT.

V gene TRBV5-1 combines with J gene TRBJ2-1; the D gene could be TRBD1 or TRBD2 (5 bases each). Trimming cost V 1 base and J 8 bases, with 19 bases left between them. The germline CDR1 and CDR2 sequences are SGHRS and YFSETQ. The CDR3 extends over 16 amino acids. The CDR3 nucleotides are TGCGCCAGCAGCTTGTCTAGCACCGGAAGAGGGGATGAGCAGTTCTTC. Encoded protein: CASSLSSTGRGDEQFF.

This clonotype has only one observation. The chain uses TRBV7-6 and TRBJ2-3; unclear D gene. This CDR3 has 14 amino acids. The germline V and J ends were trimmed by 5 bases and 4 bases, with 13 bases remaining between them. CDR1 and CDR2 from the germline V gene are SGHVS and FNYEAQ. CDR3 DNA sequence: TGTGCCAGCAGCCTGACTCCTGGGCCAGATACGCAGTATTTT. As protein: CASSLTPGPDTQYF.

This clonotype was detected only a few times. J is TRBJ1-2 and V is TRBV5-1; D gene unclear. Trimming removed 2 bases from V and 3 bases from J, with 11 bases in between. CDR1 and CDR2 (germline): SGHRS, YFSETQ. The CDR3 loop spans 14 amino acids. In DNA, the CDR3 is TGCGCCAGCAGCTTAAGTTCGGGTGACTATGGCTACACCTTC. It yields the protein CASSLSSGDYGYTF.

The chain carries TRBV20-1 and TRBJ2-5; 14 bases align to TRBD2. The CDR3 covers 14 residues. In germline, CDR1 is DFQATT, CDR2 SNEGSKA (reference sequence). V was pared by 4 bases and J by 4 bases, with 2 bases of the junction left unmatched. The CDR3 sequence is CSATTSGGVETQYF. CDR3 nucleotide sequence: TGCAGTGCTACGACTAGCGGGGGGGTAGAGACCCAGTACTTC.

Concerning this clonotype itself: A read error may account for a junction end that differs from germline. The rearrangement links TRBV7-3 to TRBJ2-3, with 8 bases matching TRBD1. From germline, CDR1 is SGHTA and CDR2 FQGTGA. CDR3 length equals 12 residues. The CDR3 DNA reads TGTGCCAGCAGCTCAGGACAGGGTGCATTTGGTTTT. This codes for CASSSGQGAFGF.

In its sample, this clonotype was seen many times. The CDR3, as DNA: TGTGCCAGCAGCTTCCCCCTTGACTACGGGACAGGGTTATCTATGAATGAGCAGTTCTTC. It translates to CASSFPLDYGTGLSMNEQFF. The chain recombines TRBV7-9 with TRBJ2-1; 9 bases fit TRBD1. Germline V lookup: CDR1 SEHNR, CDR2 FQNEAQ (reference sequence). There are 20 residues in the CDR3. V lost 3 bases and J lost 7; bases outside the gene matches: 22.

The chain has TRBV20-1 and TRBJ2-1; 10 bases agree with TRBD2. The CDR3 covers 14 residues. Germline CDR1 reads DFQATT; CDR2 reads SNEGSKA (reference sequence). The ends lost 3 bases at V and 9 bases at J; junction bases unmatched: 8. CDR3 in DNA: TGCAGTGCTAGTCGCCTAGCGGGAGTAACTGAGCAGTTCTTC. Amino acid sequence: CSASRLAGVTEQFF.

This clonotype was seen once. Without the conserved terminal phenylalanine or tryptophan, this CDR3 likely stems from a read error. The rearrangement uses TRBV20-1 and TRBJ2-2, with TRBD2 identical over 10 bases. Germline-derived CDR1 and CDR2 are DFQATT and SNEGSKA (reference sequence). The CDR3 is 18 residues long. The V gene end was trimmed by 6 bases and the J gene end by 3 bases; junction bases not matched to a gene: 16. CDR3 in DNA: TGCAGTGCCCGAGATATCGCTAGCGGGAGAGGAGACACCGGGGAGCTGTTTTCT. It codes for CSARDIASGRGDTGELFS.

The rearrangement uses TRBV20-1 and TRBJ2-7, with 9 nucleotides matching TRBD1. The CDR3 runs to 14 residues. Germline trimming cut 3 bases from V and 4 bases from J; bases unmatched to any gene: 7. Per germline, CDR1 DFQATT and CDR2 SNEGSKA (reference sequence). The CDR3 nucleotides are TGCAGTGCTAGCGGGACAGGGAATCGGTACGAGCAGTACTTC. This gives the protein CSASGTGNRYEQYF.

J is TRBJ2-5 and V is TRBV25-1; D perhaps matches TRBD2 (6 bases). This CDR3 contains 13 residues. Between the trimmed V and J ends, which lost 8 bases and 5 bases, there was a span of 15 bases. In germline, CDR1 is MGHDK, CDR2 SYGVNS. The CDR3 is CASGLGGSETQYF. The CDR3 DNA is TGTGCCAGCGGACTGGGAGGATCCGAGACCCAGTACTTC.

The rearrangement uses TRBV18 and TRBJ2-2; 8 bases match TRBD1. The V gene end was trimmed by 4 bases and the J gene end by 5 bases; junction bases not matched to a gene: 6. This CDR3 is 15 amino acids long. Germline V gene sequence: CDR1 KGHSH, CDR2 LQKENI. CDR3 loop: CASSLQGARTGELFF. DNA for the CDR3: TGTGCCAGCTCACTTCAGGGGGCGAGGACCGGGGAGCTGTTTTTT.

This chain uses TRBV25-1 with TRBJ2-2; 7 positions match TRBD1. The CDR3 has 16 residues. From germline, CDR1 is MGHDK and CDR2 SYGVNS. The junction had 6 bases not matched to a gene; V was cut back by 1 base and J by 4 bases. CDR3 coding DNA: TGTGCCAGCAGTGAATTCGGGCAGGGGGTCACCGGGGAGCTGTTTTTT. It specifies CASSEFGQGVTGELFF.

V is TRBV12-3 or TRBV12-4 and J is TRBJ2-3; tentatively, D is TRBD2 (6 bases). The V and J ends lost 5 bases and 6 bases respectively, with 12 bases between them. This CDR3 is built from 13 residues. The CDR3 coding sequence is TGTGCCAGCAGTCACCTCGGAGGGGATACGCAGTATTTT. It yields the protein CASSHLGGDTQYF.

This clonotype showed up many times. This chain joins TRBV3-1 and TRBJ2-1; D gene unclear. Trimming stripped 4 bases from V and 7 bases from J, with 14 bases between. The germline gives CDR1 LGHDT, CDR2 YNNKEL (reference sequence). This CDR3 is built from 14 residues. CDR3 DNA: TGTGCCAGCAGCCGGTACCCCCCCTCTAATGAGCAGTTCTTC. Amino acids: CASSRYPPSNEQFF.

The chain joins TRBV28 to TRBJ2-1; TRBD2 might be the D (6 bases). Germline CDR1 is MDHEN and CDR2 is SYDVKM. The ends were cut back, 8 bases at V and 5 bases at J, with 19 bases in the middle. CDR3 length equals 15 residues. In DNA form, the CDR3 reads TGTGCCAGCTCGTGGGGGAGGCCCGGGGACAATGAGCAGTTCTTC. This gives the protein CASSWGRPGDNEQFF.

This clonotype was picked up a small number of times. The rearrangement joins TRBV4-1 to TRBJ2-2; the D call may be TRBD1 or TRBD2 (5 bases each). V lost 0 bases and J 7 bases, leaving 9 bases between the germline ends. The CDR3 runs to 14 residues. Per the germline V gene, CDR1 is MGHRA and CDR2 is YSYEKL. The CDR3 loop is CASSQEGVGGELFF. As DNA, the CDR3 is TGCGCCAGCAGCCAAGAGGGGGTTGGCGGGGAGCTGTTTTTT.